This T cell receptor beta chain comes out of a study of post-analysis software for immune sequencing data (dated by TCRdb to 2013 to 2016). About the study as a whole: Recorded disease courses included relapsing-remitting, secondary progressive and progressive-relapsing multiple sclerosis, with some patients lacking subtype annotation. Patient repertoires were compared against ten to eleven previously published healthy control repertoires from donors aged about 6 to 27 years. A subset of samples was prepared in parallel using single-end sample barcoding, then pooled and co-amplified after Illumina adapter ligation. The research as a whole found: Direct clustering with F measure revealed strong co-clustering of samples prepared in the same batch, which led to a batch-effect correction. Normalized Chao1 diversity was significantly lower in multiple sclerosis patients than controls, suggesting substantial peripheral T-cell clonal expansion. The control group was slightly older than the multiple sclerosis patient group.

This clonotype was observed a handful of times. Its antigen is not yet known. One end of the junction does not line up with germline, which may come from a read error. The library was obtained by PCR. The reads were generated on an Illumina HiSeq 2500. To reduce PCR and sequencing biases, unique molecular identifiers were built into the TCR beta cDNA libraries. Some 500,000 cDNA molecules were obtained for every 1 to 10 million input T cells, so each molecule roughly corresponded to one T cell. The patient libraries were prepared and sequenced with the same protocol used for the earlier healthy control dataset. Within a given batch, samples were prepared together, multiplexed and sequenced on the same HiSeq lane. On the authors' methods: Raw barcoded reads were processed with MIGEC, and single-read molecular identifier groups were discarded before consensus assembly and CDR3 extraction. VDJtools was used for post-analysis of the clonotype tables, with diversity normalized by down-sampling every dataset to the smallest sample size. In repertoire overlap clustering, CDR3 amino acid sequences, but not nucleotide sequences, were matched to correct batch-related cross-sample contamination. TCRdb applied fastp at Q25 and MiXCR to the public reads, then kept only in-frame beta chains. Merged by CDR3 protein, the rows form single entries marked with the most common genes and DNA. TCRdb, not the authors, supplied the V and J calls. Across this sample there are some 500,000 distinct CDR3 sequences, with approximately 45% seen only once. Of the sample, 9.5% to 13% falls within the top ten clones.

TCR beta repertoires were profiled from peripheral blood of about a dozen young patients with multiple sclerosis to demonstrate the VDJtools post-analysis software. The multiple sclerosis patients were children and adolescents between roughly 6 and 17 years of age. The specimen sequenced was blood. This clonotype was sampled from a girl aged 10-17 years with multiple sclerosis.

The CDR3 is CASRELISGNEQYF. In nucleotide form, the sequence is TGCGCCAGCAGGGAGTTGATTAGCGGGAACGAGCAGTACTTC. The V and J genes are TRBV10-2 and TRBJ2-7; TRBD2 lines up with 8 middle nucleotides. The CDR3 numbers 14 residues from cysteine through phenylalanine. Only CDR3 DNA remains: 42 bases, in frame from the first base. CDR1 and CDR2, looked up from the germline V gene, are WSHSY and SAAADI.